The rows below give T cell receptor beta chains drawn from one sample of a study of spatial heterogeneity in lung cancer. TCRdb called the 5' RACE reads again in MiXCR, with one record for every CDR3 protein. The repertoire consists of more than 2,000 distinct CDR3 sequences, with approximately 8.4% occurring once and the leading ten covering 9.5% to 15%. The sequencing here drew on lung tumor tissue, taken at surgery. Receptors originate from a male donor with early-stage non-small cell lung cancer. Both conserved end residues are part of each CDR3. The D gene is left open where the match is weak. Where a row states a size, it is once, few, many or the class of an expanded clone; other rows omit it.

>TRBD2|many|TRBV5-1|TRBJ2-3
TGCGCCAGCAGCTTGGTGGCTAGCGGGGGGCGATTTAGCACAGATACGCAGTATTTT
CASSLVASGGRFSTDTQYF
>TRBD2|medium-sized|TRBV7-6|TRBJ2-5
TGTGCCAGCAGCCAAAGCGGAGCGGGGGCGCGAGAGACCCAGTACTTC
CASSQSGAGARETQYF
>TRBD1|many|TRBV20-1|TRBJ2-1
TGCAGTGCTGCCAACCCGGACAGGGTTAGGGACAATGAGCAGTTCTTC
CSAANPDRVRDNEQFF
>TRBD1|medium-sized|TRBV12-3/TRBV12-4|TRBJ1-1
TGTGCCAGCAGTTTTAATGTACGGGACAGGAACACTGAAGCTTTCTTT
CASSFNVRDRNTEAFF
>NA|medium-sized|TRBV7-2|TRBJ2-7
TGTGCCAGCAGCCAATTTAGGGGTTACGAGCAGTACTTC
CASSQFRGYEQYF
>TRBD2|few|TRBV10-3|TRBJ2-5
TGTGCCACCGGGGAACTAGCGAACCAAGAGACCCAGTACTTC
CATGELANQETQYF
>TRBD1|medium-sized|TRBV4-3|TRBJ2-2
TGCGCCAGCAGCCAAGATGAGGGGGCAGCCGGGGAGCTGTTTTTT
CASSQDEGAAGELFF
>TRBD1|medium-sized|TRBV7-8|TRBJ1-5
TGTGCCAGCAGCCGACAGGGATGGAATCAGCCCCAGCATTTT
CASSRQGWNQPQHF
>NA|medium-sized|TRBV20-1|TRBJ1-1
TGCAGTGCTAGAGACAATAGCGCCGAAGCTTTCTTT
CSARDNSAEAFF
>NA|large|TRBV11-2|TRBJ2-1
TGTGCCAGCAGCTTACCCGGGGGAAATGAGCAGTTCTTC
CASSLPGGNEQFF
>TRBD2|medium-sized|TRBV28|TRBJ2-3
TGTGCCAGCAGCCAAAGGACTAGCGGGGGTGGTCGGACGCAGTATTTT
CASSQRTSGGGRTQYF
>NA|medium-sized|TRBV10-2|TRBJ2-1
TGCGCCAGCAGTGCGGCGGGGTCTGGTAATGAGCAGTTCTTC
CASSAAGSGNEQFF
>NA|medium-sized|TRBV6-6|TRBJ1-5
TGTGCCAGCAGTTACTCGTCCAAGGGGGATCAGCCCCAGCATTTT
CASSYSSKGDQPQHF
>TRBD1|many|TRBV18|TRBJ2-5
TGTGCCAGCTCACCACAGACAGGGAAAGAGACCCAGTACTTC
CASSPQTGKETQYF
>TRBD1|large|TRBV29-1|TRBJ2-2
TGCAGCGTTAAAACCCCGGGACAGGACACCGGGGAGCTGTTTTTT
CSVKTPGQDTGELFF
>NA|medium-sized|TRBV6-5|TRBJ1-1
TGTGCCAGCACTAAAGCCCCGCCGGGCGCTGAAGCTTTCTTT
CASTKAPPGAEAFF
>TRBD1|medium-sized|TRBV4-1|TRBJ2-7
TGCGCCAGCAGCCAAGATTCGCCCTTAAGACCGGACAGGCGGGTGCGGGAGCAGTACTTC
CASSQDSPLRPDRRVREQYF
>NA|medium-sized|TRBV4-3|TRBJ2-7
TGCGCCAGCAGCCAAGGGTTTGGACAGACTTACGAGCAGTACTTC
CASSQGFGQTYEQYF
>NA|medium-sized|TRBV14|TRBJ2-7
TGTGCCAGCAGCCACAGAAGTTTCTCCTACGAGCAGTACTTC
CASSHRSFSYEQYF
>NA|few|TRBV5-1|TRBJ2-4
TGCGCCAGCAGCTTACTGGCCAAAAACATTCAGTACTTC
CASSLLAKNIQYF
>TRBD1|large|TRBV4-2|TRBJ1-3
TGTGCCAGCAGCCCTGGACAGGGGAGAAACACCATATATTTT
CASSPGQGRNTIYF
>NA|many|TRBV5-1|TRBJ2-5
TGCGCCAGCAGCTTGGCTCAAAAGGGAGAGACCCAGTACTTC
CASSLAQKGETQYF
>NA|many|TRBV27|TRBJ2-7
TGTGCCAGCTCTCTAACAGGGACCTACGAGCAGTACTTC
CASSLTGTYEQYF
>NA|medium-sized|TRBV28|TRBJ1-5
TGTGCCAGCAGTAATAGCAATCAGCCCCAGCATTTT
CASSNSNQPQHF
>TRBD1|medium-sized|TRBV7-7|TRBJ2-7
TGTGCTAGCAGCCCCCACCGGGACAGCTACGAGCAGTACTTC
CASSPHRDSYEQYF
>NA|medium-sized|TRBV10-2|TRBJ2-2
TGCGCCAGCAGTTACCCGGGGCAGGAGGACACCGGGGAGCTGTTTTTT
CASSYPGQEDTGELFF
>TRBD2|medium-sized|TRBV30|TRBJ2-3
TGTGCCTGGGAACTAGCGGGGGGGCCTGATACGCAGTATTTT
CAWELAGGPDTQYF
>TRBD2|large|TRBV5-4|TRBJ2-2
TGTGCCAGCTGGAGTGGACTAGCGGGGGCCGGGGAGCTGTTTTTT
CASWSGLAGAGELFF
>TRBD2|large|TRBV7-2|TRBJ2-4
TGTGCCAGCAGCCAAGGCGGGGGACAAAACATTCAGTACTTC
CASSQGGGQNIQYF
>NA|medium-sized|TRBV7-2|TRBJ1-2
TGTGCCAGCAGCCCGACCCTTGCGGGGGGCTACACCTTC
CASSPTLAGGYTF
>NA|few|TRBV27|TRBJ2-7
TGTGCCAGCAGTTTACGGTTCAGTCCTGTCTACGATAAGCAGTACTTC
CASSLRFSPVYDKQYF
>TRBD2|NA|TRBV29-1|TRBJ2-7
TGCAGCGTTCGCGCGGGAGATTCCTACGAGCAGTACTTC
CSVRAGDSYEQYF
>NA|NA|TRBV12-3/TRBV12-4|TRBJ1-2
TGTGCCAGCAGTTTAGGGGACGGCTACACCTTC
CASSLGDGYTF
>NA|medium-sized|TRBV7-6|TRBJ2-1
TGTGCCAGCAGCCTGGGGCAGGTCCGGGAGCAGTTCTTC
CASSLGQVREQFF
>NA|hyperexpanded|TRBV27|TRBJ2-1
TGTGCCAGCAGTTTATCGTATGGGGGGGCGAATGAGCAGTTCTTC
CASSLSYGGANEQFF
>NA|hyperexpanded|TRBV7-2|TRBJ2-2
TGTGCCAGCAGCACAGGGACTTCATCCCTGAGAAAAACCGGGGAGCTGTTTTTT
CASSTGTSSLRKTGELFF
>TRBD1|large|TRBV28|TRBJ2-7
TGTGCCAGCAGTTCCCCGAACACCGGGACAGGGGGCTATGAGCAGTACTTC
CASSSPNTGTGGYEQYF
>TRBD1|NA|TRBV7-8|TRBJ2-7
TGTGCCAGCAGCTTAAACCCCGGGACAGGGGTGATCGAGCAGTACTTC
CASSLNPGTGVIEQYF
>TRBD1|medium-sized|TRBV11-3|TRBJ1-1
TGTGCCAGCAGCACTCGGGACAGGGTTAATACTGAAGCTTTCTTT
CASSTRDRVNTEAFF
>TRBD1|many|TRBV11-3|TRBJ1-1
TGTGCCAGCAGGGGGACAGGGATGAACACTGAAGCTTTCTTT
CASRGTGMNTEAFF
>TRBD2|many|TRBV6-4|TRBJ2-1
TGTGCCAGCAGCCGACTAGCGGGGGGCTACAATGAGCAGTTCTTC
CASSRLAGGYNEQFF
>TRBD1|medium-sized|TRBV12-3/TRBV12-4|TRBJ2-2
TGTGCCAGCAGGACAGGGGCTCGGACCGGGGAGCTGTTTTTT
CASRTGARTGELFF
>NA|large|TRBV6-5|TRBJ2-3
TGTGCCAGCAGTTTTTCCAGGGGGGGCCCGGGTACGCAGTATTTT
CASSFSRGGPGTQYF
>TRBD2|medium-sized|TRBV19|TRBJ2-1
TGTGCCAGTAGTATCAGCGGGAGGGTATACAATGAGCAGTTCTTC
CASSISGRVYNEQFF
>NA|many|TRBV12-3/TRBV12-4|TRBJ1-1
TGTGCCAGCAGTTTTCTGGGAAAAGCTTTCTTT
CASSFLGKAFF
>NA|large|TRBV5-1|TRBJ2-3
TGCGCCAGCAGCTACGATAATACGCAGTATTTT
CASSYDNTQYF
>NA|NA|TRBV7-2|TRBJ2-7
TGTGCCAGCAGCTTAATCTCCTACGAGCAGTACTTC
CASSLISYEQYF
>NA|many|TRBV15|TRBJ2-1
TGTGCCACCAGCCGCAGGATGACGGCGCAGAGAACCACTAATGAGCAGTTCTTC
CATSRRMTAQRTTNEQFF
>NA|NA|TRBV27|TRBJ2-7
TGTGCCAGCATCCTAGTTCAGTCCTACGAGCAGTACTTC
CASILVQSYEQYF
>TRBD2|medium-sized|TRBV28|TRBJ2-3
TGTGCCAGCAGTTTCGGGATAGCGGGGGACACAGATACGCAGTATTTT
CASSFGIAGDTDTQYF
>NA|medium-sized|TRBV15|TRBJ2-3
TGTGCCACCAGCCGTTCTAGCACAGATACGCAGTATTTT
CATSRSSTDTQYF
>NA|medium-sized|TRBV3-1|TRBJ2-1
TGTGCCAGCAGCCTTCTAGGAGGCAATGAGCAGTTCTTC
CASSLLGGNEQFF
>TRBD1|medium-sized|TRBV12-3/TRBV12-4|TRBJ1-4
TGTGCCAGCAGTTTCTCCCAGGGGGGTGGAGAAAAACTGTTTTTT
CASSFSQGGGEKLFF
>NA|large|TRBV28|TRBJ2-7
TGTGCCAGCAGTTTCAAGGTGACGGGCTACGAGCAGTACTTC
CASSFKVTGYEQYF